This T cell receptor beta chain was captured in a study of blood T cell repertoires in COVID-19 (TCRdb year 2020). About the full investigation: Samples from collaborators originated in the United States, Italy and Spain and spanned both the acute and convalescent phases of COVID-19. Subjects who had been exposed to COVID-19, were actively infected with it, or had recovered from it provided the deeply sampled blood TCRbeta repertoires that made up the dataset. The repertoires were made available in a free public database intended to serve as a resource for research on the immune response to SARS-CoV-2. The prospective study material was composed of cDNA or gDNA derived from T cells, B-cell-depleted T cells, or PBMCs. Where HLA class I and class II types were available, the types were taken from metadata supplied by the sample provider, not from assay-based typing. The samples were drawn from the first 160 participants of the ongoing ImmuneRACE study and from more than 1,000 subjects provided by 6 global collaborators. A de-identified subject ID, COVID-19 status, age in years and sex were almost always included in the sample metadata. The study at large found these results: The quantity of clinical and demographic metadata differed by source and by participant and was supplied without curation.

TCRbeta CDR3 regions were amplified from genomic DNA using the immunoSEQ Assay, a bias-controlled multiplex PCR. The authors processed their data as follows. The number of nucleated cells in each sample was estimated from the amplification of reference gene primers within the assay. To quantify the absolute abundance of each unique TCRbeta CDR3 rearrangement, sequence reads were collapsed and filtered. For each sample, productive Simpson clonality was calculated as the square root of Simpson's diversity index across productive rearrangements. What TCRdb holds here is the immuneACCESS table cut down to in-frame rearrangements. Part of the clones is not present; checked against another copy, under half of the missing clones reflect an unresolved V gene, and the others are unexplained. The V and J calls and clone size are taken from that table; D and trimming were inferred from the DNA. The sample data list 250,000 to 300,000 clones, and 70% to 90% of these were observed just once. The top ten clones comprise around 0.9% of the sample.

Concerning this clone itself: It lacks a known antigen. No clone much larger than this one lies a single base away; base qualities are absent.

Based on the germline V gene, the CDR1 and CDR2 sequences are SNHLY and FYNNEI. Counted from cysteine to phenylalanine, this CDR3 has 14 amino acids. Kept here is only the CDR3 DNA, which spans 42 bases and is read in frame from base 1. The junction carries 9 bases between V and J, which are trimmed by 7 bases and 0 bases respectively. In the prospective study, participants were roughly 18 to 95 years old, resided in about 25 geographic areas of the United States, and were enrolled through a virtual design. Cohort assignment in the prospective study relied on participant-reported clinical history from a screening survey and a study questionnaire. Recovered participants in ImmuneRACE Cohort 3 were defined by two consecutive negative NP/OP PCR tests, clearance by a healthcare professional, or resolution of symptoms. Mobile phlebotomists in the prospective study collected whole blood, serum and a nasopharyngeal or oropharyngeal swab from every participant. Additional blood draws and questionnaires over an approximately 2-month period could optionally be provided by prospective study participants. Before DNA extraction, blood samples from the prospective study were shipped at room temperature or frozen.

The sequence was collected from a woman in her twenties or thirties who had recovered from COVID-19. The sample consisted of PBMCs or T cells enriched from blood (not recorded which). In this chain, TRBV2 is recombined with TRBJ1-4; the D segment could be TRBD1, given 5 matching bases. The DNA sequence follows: TGTGCCAGCACACAGGCTGCAACTAATGAAAAACTGTTTTTT. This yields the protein CASTQAATNEKLFF.